Detailed here is one TCR beta chain. The germline V gene encodes CDR1 SNHLY and CDR2 FYNNEI. V shed 3 bases and J shed 4 bases, with 13 bases lying between them. The CDR3 has 14 amino acids. Here immunoSEQ multiplex PCR was the method, and the copy in TCRdb shows in-frame clones only, minus some. Altogether over 400,000 clones are present, roughly nine tenths being singletons, with the ten largest covering about 8%. This record belongs to a study of blood T cell repertoires in COVID-19. This sequence joins TRBV2 and TRBJ2-7; possibly TRBD2 for D (7 bases). Sequenced material: peripheral blood. The receptor was isolated from a woman aged 45-60 years with COVID-19, enrolled during active disease. The CDR3 region is CASSDGGGLYEQYF. The CDR3 DNA sequence: TGTGCCAGCAGTGATGGGGGGGGCTTGTACGAGCAGTACTTC.